Sequencing of this T cell receptor (beta chain) was carried out in a study of blood T cell repertoires in COVID-19 (dated by TCRdb to 2018 to 2021). With respect to the entire study: The collaborator samples originated in the United States, Italy and Spain and spanned the acute and convalescent phases of COVID-19. The material from the prospective study consisted of cDNA or gDNA derived from T cells, B-cell-depleted T cells, or PBMCs. Deeply sampled blood TCRbeta repertoires from subjects exposed to, actively infected with, or recovered from COVID-19 were included in the dataset. A freely available public database, intended as a resource for researchers studying the immune response to SARS-CoV-2, is where the repertoires were released. Samples were obtained from the ongoing ImmuneRACE study (first 160 participants) and from over 1,000 subjects provided by 6 global collaborators. The sample metadata nearly always contained a de-identified subject ID, COVID-19 status, age in years and sex. Where HLA class I and class II types were available, the types were taken from metadata supplied by the sample provider, not from assay-based typing.

Each collaborating institution followed its own protocols to collect whole blood in K2EDTA tubes. For TCRbeta analysis, collaborator samples were shipped as frozen whole blood, as isolated PBMCs, or as DNA extracted from either sample type. This clone was recorded once. The target of this receptor is not known. Base qualities were left out, and no much larger clone turns up one base away. CDR1 and CDR2 (SGDLS, YYNGEE) derive from the germline V gene. The CDR3 numbers 14 residues from cysteine through phenylalanine. Left in the record is the CDR3 DNA by itself, 42 bases read in frame from the first base. A distance of 5 bases separates the germline ends of V and J, which lose 0 bases and 1 base respectively. Overall study results and their limits: How much clinical and demographic metadata was included differed by source and by participant, and the metadata was provided uncurated.

The immunoSEQ Assay, a bias-controlled multiplex PCR, was used to amplify TCRbeta CDR3 regions from genomic DNA. In the paper's pipeline: Within the assay, amplification of reference gene primers was used to estimate how many nucleated cells each sample contained. Sequence reads were collapsed and filtered to measure the absolute abundance of every unique TCRbeta CDR3 rearrangement. For each sample, productive Simpson clonality was calculated as the square root of Simpson's diversity index over productive rearrangements. TCRdb's version of the immuneACCESS table is confined to in-frame rearrangements and falls short of the full clone set. An unresolved V gene accounts for under half of the shortfall where checked; the remainder is of unknown origin. The DNA gave D and trimming, while V, J and clone size come from that table. Here the sample has about 190,000 clones; roughly 80% occur a single time. 15% to 20% of the sample comes from the top ten.

The sequence was collected from a man aged 55 to 70 with active or convalescent COVID-19. Specimen: peripheral blood. The chain is assembled from TRBV9 and TRBJ1-3; the D gene remains uncertain. The CDR3 loop reads CASSVGHSGNTIYF. In nucleotide form, the sequence is TGTGCCAGCAGCGTAGGACATTCTGGAAACACCATATATTTT.